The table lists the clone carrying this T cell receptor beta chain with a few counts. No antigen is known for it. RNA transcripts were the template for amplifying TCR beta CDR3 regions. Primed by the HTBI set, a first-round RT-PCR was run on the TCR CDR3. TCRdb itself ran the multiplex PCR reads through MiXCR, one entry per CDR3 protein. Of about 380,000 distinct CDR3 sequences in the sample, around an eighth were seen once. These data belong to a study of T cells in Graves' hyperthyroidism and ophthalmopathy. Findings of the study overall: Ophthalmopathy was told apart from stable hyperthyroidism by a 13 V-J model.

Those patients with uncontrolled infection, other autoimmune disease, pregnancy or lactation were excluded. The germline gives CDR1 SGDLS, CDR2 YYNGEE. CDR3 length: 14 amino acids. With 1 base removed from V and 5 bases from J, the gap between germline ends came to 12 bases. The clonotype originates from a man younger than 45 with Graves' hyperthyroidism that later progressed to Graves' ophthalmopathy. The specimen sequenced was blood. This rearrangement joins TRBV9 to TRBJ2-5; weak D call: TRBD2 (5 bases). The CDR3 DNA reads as TGTGCCAGCAGCGTATTCGGCGGCGGGGAGACCCAGTACTTC. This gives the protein CASSVFGGGETQYF.